The 7 T cell receptor beta chains in this list originate from one sample, sequenced in a study of blood T cell repertoires in COVID-19. Repertoires were generated with immunoSEQ multiplex PCR, while TCRdb's copy carries only in-frame clones and drops some. Among about 120,000 clones listed, roughly 80% were seen once. What was sequenced was peripheral blood. The origin of the receptors is a man aged 55 to 70 with acute or convalescent COVID-19.

The rearrangement links TRBV10-1 to TRBJ2-1, with D tentatively TRBD2 (5 bases). CDR1 and CDR2 from the germline V gene are WNHNN and SYGVQD (reference sequence). The CDR3 has 15 residues. The ends were cut back, 5 bases at V and 5 bases at J, with 16 bases in the middle. The CDR3 region is CASSQDRTGNNEQFF. In nucleotides, the CDR3 is TGCGCCAGCAGTCAGGACCGGACGGGAAACAATGAGCAGTTCTTC.

This clone was recorded only once. The CDR3 protein is CASSFGQYFYGYTF. The DNA of the CDR3 is TGTGCCAGCAGCTTCGGACAGTATTTCTATGGCTACACCTTC. This chain uses TRBV5-8 with TRBJ1-2, with a weak D call TRBD1 (6 bases). V shed 2 bases and J shed 4 bases, with 12 bases lying between them. Germline CDR1 and CDR2: SGHTS and YDEGEE. The CDR3 is made up of 14 amino acids.

The V and J genes are TRBV6-5 and TRBJ2-7; D is ambiguous. This CDR3 contains 14 residues. V lost 6 bases, J lost 4 bases, and 16 bases lay in between. The germline V gene has CDR1 MNHEY and CDR2 SVGAGI. CDR3 sequence (DNA): TGTGCCAGCAGGGTCCCGGGTAGTGGGTACGAGCAGTACTTC. It yields the protein CASRVPGSGYEQYF.

The chain carries TRBV7-2 and TRBJ1-5; no reliable D call. The germline V gene has CDR1 SGHTA and CDR2 FQGNSA. This CDR3 comprises 12 residues. V was trimmed by 3 bases and J by 6 bases, leaving 6 bases between them. The CDR3 sequence is CASSFGSQPQHF. The DNA for the CDR3 is TGTGCCAGCAGCTTCGGGAGTCAGCCCCAGCATTTT.

The J gene is TRBJ2-3, the V gene TRBV5-1; 11 bases are shared with TRBD2. V shed 7 bases, J shed 2 bases, and the junction held 15 bases outside the gene matches. The CDR3 sequence is 18 residues long. Germline loops: CDR1 SGHRS, CDR2 YFSETQ. The CDR3 protein is CASSGHAGTSGPTDTQYF. The CDR3 DNA sequence: TGCGCCAGCTCGGGACACGCCGGGACTAGCGGACCCACAGATACGCAGTATTTT.

This clone was observed once. The chain recombines TRBV30 with TRBJ1-1; weak D call: TRBD1 (5 bases). Germline-derived CDR1 and CDR2 are GTSNPN and SVGIG (reference sequence). There are 14 residues in the CDR3. Between the trimmed V and J ends, which lost 0 bases and 2 bases, there was a span of 10 bases. The CDR3 bases are TGTGCCTGGAGTGTAGGGACTGCCAACACTGAAGCTTTCTTT. Amino acids: CAWSVGTANTEAFF. Full variable domain (outside the CDR3, taken from reference TRBV30 and TRBJ1-1): SQTIHQWPATLVQPVGSPLSLECTVEGTSNPNLYWYRQAAGRGLQLLFYSVGIGQISSEVPQNLSASRPQDRQFILSSKKLLLSDSGFYLCAWSVGTANTEAFFGQGTRLTVV.

This rearrangement joins TRBV7-2 to TRBJ1-5; D is possibly TRBD1 (5 bases). The CDR3 covers 14 residues. Trimming removed 9 bases from V and 4 bases from J, with 16 bases in between. Per the germline V gene, CDR1 is SGHTA and CDR2 is FQGNSA. The CDR3: CASGAGDGNQPQHF. The CDR3 DNA reads TGTGCCAGTGGTGCGGGGGATGGGAATCAGCCCCAGCATTTT.